The subject of this entry is one T cell receptor (beta chain). Assay used: immunoSEQ multiplex PCR; TCRdb lists only in-frame clones, some missing. Of fewer than 85,000 clones listed, roughly 92% are singletons. This sample stems from a study of T cell changes during pregnancy in multiple sclerosis. The germline CDR1 and CDR2 sequences are SGHRS and YFSETQ. Trimming stripped 2 bases from V and 2 bases from J, with 12 bases between. The CDR3 length is 15 residues. The clonotype comes from a female donor with multiple sclerosis, enrolled in a pregnancy study. The chain has TRBV5-1 and TRBJ2-3; D uncertain. The source material was peripheral blood, sampled before pregnancy. The CDR3 reads CASSFTTAPTDTQYF. In DNA form, the CDR3 reads TGCGCCAGCAGCTTTACCACAGCCCCCACAGATACGCAGTATTTT.